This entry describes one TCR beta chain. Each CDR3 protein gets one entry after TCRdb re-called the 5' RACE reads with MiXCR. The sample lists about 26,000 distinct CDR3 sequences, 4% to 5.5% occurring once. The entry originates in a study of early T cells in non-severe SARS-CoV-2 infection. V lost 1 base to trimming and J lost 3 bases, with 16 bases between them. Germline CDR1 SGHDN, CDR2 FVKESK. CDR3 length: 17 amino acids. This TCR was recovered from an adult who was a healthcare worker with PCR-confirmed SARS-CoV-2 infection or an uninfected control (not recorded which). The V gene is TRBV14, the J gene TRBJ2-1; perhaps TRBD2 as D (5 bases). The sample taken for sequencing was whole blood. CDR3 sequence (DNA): TGTGCCAGCAGCCAAGGGCGGGCTTTAACCAGCTACAATGAGCAGTTCTTC. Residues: CASSQGRALTSYNEQFF.